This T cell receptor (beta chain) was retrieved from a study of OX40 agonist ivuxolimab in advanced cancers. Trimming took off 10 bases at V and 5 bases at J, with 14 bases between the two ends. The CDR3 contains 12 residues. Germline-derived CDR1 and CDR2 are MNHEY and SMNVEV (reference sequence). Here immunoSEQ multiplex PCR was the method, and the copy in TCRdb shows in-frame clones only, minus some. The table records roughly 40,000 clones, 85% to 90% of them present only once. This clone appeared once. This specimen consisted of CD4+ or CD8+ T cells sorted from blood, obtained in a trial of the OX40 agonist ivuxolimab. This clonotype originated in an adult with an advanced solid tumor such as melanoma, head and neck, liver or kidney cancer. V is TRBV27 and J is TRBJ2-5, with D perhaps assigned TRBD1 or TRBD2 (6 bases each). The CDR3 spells CAIGGRGETQYF. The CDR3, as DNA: TGTGCCATCGGGGGCCGGGGGGAGACCCAGTACTTC.